The rows below give T cell receptor beta chains drawn from one sample of a study of cytomegalovirus exposure and HLA in healthy donors. TCRdb's table, derived via immunoSEQ multiplex PCR, lists solely in-frame clones and lacks some. The sample holds 150,000 to 250,000 clones, roughly three quarters seen once. What was sequenced was PBMCs. The source of these receptors is a woman aged 30 to 39 in good health and CMV-seronegative. The CDR3 runs from the conserved cysteine through the conserved F or W. The order of the fields is D gene, V gene, clone size, J gene, CDR3 protein, CDR3 DNA. A D gene is named only where the DNA matches it firmly. The size of a clone is reported for some rows only, either as once, few or many, or as a class for expanded clones.

NA	TRBV7-9	NA	TRBJ1-2	CASSVLEGYGYTF	TGTGCCAGCAGCGTCCTGGAGGGTTATGGCTACACCTTC
TRBD2	TRBV11-2	NA	TRBJ2-7	CASSRLAGGAYEQYF	TGTGCCAGCAGTAGGCTAGCGGGCGGAGCCTACGAGCAGTACTTC
TRBD1	TRBV30	few	TRBJ1-1	CAWDRVSDTEAFF	TGTGCCTGGGACAGGGTCTCGGACACTGAAGCTTTCTTT
NA	TRBV23-1	NA	TRBJ2-1	CASSQSGEDPYNEQFF	TGCGCCAGCAGTCAATCAGGGGAGGATCCCTACAATGAGCAGTTCTTC
TRBD1	TRBV6-5	NA	TRBJ2-3	CASSHLGTGETDTQYF	TGTGCCAGCAGTCACTTAGGGACAGGGGAAACAGATACGCAGTATTTT
TRBD1	TRBV28	few	TRBJ2-7	CASTGTGRHEQYF	TGTGCCAGCACCGGGACAGGGCGGCACGAGCAGTACTTC
NA	TRBV30	NA	TRBJ1-1	CAWSVLGEAFF	TGTGCCTGGAGTGTACTAGGAGAAGCTTTCTTT
TRBD1	TRBV28	NA	TRBJ1-2	CATPEPGQVYGYTF	TGTGCCACCCCAGAGCCGGGACAGGTCTATGGCTACACCTTC
NA	TRBV6-1	NA	TRBJ2-7	CASSAAGFYEQYF	TGTGCCAGCAGTGCGGCAGGGTTCTACGAGCAGTACTTC
NA	TRBV28	NA	TRBJ1-5	CASSGGQGNQPQHF	TGTGCCAGCAGTGGGGGCCAAGGGAATCAGCCCCAGCATTTT
TRBD1	TRBV5-1	NA	TRBJ1-2	CASSPGQPLYGYTF	TGCGCCAGCAGCCCGGGACAGCCACTCTATGGCTACACCTTC
TRBD2	TRBV19	NA	TRBJ2-1	CASSFLTGTSLPRSYNEQFF	TGTGCCAGTAGTTTCCTAACCGGGACTAGTCTACCTCGCTCCTACAATGAGCAGTTCTTC
TRBD2	TRBV5-1	NA	TRBJ2-1	CASSQRTSGRNNEQFF	TGCGCCAGCAGCCAACGGACTAGCGGGAGGAACAATGAGCAGTTCTTC
TRBD2	TRBV18	few	TRBJ2-2	CASSRLAGEPGELFF	TGTGCCAGCTCCAGGCTAGCGGGAGAGCCCGGGGAGCTGTTTTTT
NA	TRBV7-2	NA	TRBJ2-7	CASSLGAGQSYEQYF	TGTGCCAGCAGCTTAGGGGCGGGACAGTCCTACGAGCAGTACTTC
TRBD1	TRBV5-6	NA	TRBJ1-2	CASSLARGTGYGYTF	TGTGCCAGCAGCTTGGCTAGAGGGACAGGATATGGCTACACCTTC
TRBD1	TRBV7-3	NA	TRBJ2-7	CASSQGTGRQYEQYF	TGTGCCAGCAGCCAGGGGACAGGGCGTCAATACGAGCAGTACTTC
TRBD2	TRBV11-2	NA	TRBJ2-3	CASSLPSGGATSTDTQYF	TGTGCCAGCAGTCTCCCCAGCGGGGGGGCCACTAGCACAGATACGCAGTATTTT
NA	TRBV19	NA	TRBJ1-5	CASSTSAGPQHF	TGTGCCAGTAGTACCTCAGCAGGCCCCCAGCATTTT
TRBD2	TRBV6-4	NA	TRBJ2-7	CASSKEAGSSYEQYF	TGTGCCAGCAGCAAAGAAGCGGGGAGCTCCTACGAGCAGTACTTC
NA	TRBV27	NA	TRBJ2-1	CASSPSSIYNEQFF	TGTGCCAGCAGCCCGTCGAGCATCTACAATGAGCAGTTCTTC
NA	TRBV10-3	NA	TRBJ2-3	CAISVLTAPTDTQYF	TGTGCCATCAGTGTTTTGACAGCTCCCACAGATACGCAGTATTTT
NA	TRBV10-2	NA	TRBJ1-5	CASTGTYSNQPQHF	TGCGCCAGCACCGGTACCTATAGCAATCAGCCCCAGCATTTT
TRBD2	TRBV9	NA	TRBJ2-3	CASSGQGGLAGGTDTQYF	TGTGCCAGCAGCGGCCAAGGGGGACTAGCGGGGGGCACAGATACGCAGTATTTT
NA	TRBV28	NA	TRBJ1-4	CASSRPRHEKLFF	TGTGCCAGCAGTCGGCCGAGGCATGAAAAACTGTTTTTT
NA	TRBV4-2	NA	TRBJ1-4	CASSTQGNRVTTNEKLFF	TGTGCCAGCAGCACCCAGGGTAACCGGGTGACGACTAATGAAAAACTGTTTTTT
NA	TRBV28	NA	TRBJ1-6	CASSSDNPRNSPLHF	TGTGCCAGCAGTTCGGACAACCCGAGGAATTCACCCCTCCACTTT
NA	TRBV5-6	NA	TRBJ1-2	CASSFAGAGGYTF	TGTGCCAGCAGCTTCGCGGGGGCGGGAGGCTACACCTTC
NA	TRBV30	NA	TRBJ1-5	CAWSGGQLYQPQHF	TGTGCCTGGAGTGGGGGGCAACTTTATCAGCCCCAGCATTTT
TRBD1	TRBV29-1	NA	TRBJ2-2	CSVPGQGTGELFF	TGCAGCGTTCCGGGACAGGGGACCGGGGAGCTGTTTTTT
NA	TRBV11-2	NA	TRBJ2-7	CASSLNDNTYLPYEQYF	TGTGCCAGCAGCTTAAACGACAACACCTATTTACCCTACGAGCAGTACTTC
TRBD2	TRBV19	NA	TRBJ2-2	CASSGAGAGELFF	TGTGCCAGTAGCGGGGCGGGAGCCGGGGAGCTGTTTTTT
TRBD2	TRBV6-1	few	TRBJ2-7	CASSEAPTGTRGLEQYF	TGTGCCAGCAGTGAAGCCCCAACCGGGACTAGGGGACTCGAGCAGTACTTC
TRBD1	TRBV5-1	NA	TRBJ2-5	CASSLGTGGPETQYF	TGCGCCAGCAGCCTCGGGACAGGGGGCCCTGAGACCCAGTACTTC
TRBD1	TRBV7-9	NA	TRBJ1-6	CASSWGQANSPLHF	TGTGCCAGCAGCTGGGGACAGGCTAATTCACCCCTCCACTTT
NA	TRBV6-1	NA	TRBJ2-5	CAAGSWETQYF	TGTGCAGCAGGGTCGTGGGAGACCCAGTACTTC
TRBD2	TRBV4-1	NA	TRBJ2-1	CASSQGRAGTSGSKSYNEQFF	TGCGCCAGCAGCCAAGGTAGGGCAGGGACTAGCGGGAGTAAGTCCTACAATGAGCAGTTCTTC
TRBD1	TRBV7-7	NA	TRBJ2-7	CASRQTGHYEQYF	TGTGCCAGCAGGCAGACAGGGCATTACGAGCAGTACTTC